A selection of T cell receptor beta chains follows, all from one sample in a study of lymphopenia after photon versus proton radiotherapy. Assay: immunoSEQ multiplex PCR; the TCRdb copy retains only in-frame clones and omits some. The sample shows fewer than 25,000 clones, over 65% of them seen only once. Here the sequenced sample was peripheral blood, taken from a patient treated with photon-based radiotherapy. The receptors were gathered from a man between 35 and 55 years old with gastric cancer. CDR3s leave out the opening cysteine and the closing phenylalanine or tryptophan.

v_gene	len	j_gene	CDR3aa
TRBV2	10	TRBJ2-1	ASSGGGDEQF
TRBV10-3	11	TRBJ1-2	AISGTPNYGYT
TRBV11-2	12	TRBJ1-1	ASSQDRGSTEAF
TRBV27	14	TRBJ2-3	ASSSLAGAFTDTQY
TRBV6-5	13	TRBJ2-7	ASSSPVRGIYEQY
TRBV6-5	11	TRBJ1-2	ASRPNSVAGYT
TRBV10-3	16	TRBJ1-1	AISEPPTVQGQGTEAF
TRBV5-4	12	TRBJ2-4	ASGGGESKNIQY
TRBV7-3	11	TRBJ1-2	ASSLNGGLGYT
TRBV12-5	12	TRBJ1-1	ASGSVAGVTEAF
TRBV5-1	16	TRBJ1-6	ASSLDTLRDGLNSPLH
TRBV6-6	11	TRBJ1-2	ASSKDRVYGYT
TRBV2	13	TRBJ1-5	ASSESTESNQPQH
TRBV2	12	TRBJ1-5	ASRGGQGFEPQH
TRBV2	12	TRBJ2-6	AGGEFSGANVLT
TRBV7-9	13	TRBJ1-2	ASSEQGPSTYGYT
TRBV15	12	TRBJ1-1	ATSRTTGQPRAF
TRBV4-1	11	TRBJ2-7	ASSQGPGYEQY
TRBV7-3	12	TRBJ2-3	ASSLSSSTDTQY
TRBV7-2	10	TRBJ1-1	ASSFSDTEAF
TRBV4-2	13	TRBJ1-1	ASSQVGGGNTEAF
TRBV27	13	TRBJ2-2	ASRRGQGPTGELF
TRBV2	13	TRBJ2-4	ASSAIAGGRDIQY
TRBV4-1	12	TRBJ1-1	ASSHPGGNTEAF
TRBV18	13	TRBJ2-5	ASSPPNRGGETQY
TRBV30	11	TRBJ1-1	AWSKQPFTEAF
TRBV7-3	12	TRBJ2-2	ASSLTGEPGELF
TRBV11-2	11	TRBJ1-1	ASSSQPGGEAF
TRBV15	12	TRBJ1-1	ATSPLRRNTEAF
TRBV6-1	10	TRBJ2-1	ASKANYNEQF